This T cell receptor (beta chain) was identified during a study of cytomegalovirus exposure and HLA in healthy donors. The CDR3 covers 13 residues. The ends lost 10 bases at V and 4 bases at J; junction bases unmatched: 8. Germline V lookup: CDR1 ENHRY, CDR2 SYGVKD. The study ran its PCR with 60 Vbeta and 13 Jbeta primers. The table came from immunoSEQ multiplex PCR; TCRdb's copy has only in-frame clones and leaves some out. The sample comprises 180,000 or so clones, roughly 8.7% of which are singletons, and about 1.2% rests with the top ten. Whole-study findings and limits: It was about 150 TCR beta chains that were listed as cytomegalovirus-associated. A later analysis linked a missense variant in DCLRE1C to the trimming of TCR beta V and J genes.

A remark on this clone: Its cognate antigen is unknown.

Sequencing was done on a sample of PBMCs. The chain joins TRBV10-3 to TRBJ1-2, with 8 bases fitting TRBD1. The clonotype originates from a woman between 25 and 40 years old in good health and CMV-seropositive. CDR3 region: CATGQGGGYGYTF. The CDR3 DNA reads TGTGCCACCGGACAGGGTGGGGGCTATGGCTACACCTTC.